The T cell receptor (beta chain) under discussion was sequenced for a study of post-analysis software for immune sequencing data. This clonotype was recorded a few times. Its specificity is unknown. CDR3 size: 12 residues. V trimming: 4 bases; J trimming: 9 bases; junction bases outside the gene matches: 3. Germline CDR1 MGHRA, CDR2 YSYEKL. Presence of unique molecular identifiers characterized the TCR beta cDNA libraries. TCRdb recomputed calls from the PCR reads with MiXCR, one row per CDR3 protein. The sample shows around 400,000 distinct CDR3 sequences, around 37% of them seen only once. Study outcomes and limitations: Higher frequency in patients than in controls was seen for roughly five TRBV segments, with TRBV5-6, TRBV5-1 and TRBV20-1 among them. For normalized Chao1 diversity, multiple sclerosis patients scored significantly lower than controls did.

Material for sequencing was blood. J is TRBJ2-1 and V is TRBV4-1; 7 bases match TRBD1. The source is a girl aged 10 to 17 with multiple sclerosis. CDR3 sequence reads: CASSRAGGEQFF. DNA of the CDR3: TGCGCCAGCAGCCGGGCAGGGGGTGAGCAGTTCTTC.